This TCR beta chain derives from a study of cytomegalovirus exposure and HLA in healthy donors. The primer mix had 60 Vbeta and 13 Jbeta primers. Libraries were prepared by immunoSEQ multiplex PCR; TCRdb keeps only in-frame clonotypes and omits some of them. The data contain 74,000 or so clones, approximately 75% of them singletons. Sequenced sample: PBMCs. This clonotype originated in a woman aged 40 to 55 in good health and CMV-seronegative.

Here the CDR3 DNA reads TGTGCCAGCAGCCGGACGGAGGGGGAGACCCAGTACTTC. Encoded protein: CASSRTEGETQYF. This chain joins TRBV7-9 and TRBJ2-5; weak D call: TRBD2 (6 bases). The CDR3 spans 13 residues. CDR1 and CDR2 (germline): SEHNR, FQNEAQ (reference sequence). Trimming left V 5 bases short and J 5 bases short, with 12 bases between.